This T cell receptor (beta chain) was sequenced in a study of blood T cell repertoires in COVID-19. Per the study methods: Estimates of nucleated cell counts were drawn from the amplification of reference gene primers. Data came from immunoSEQ multiplex PCR; TCRdb stores just in-frame clones and leaves some out. That table gives V, J and clone size, and the DNA gave D and trimming. The table includes roughly 100,000 clones, about 89% detected once. This CDR3 spans 11 amino acids. V was clipped by 6 bases and J by 9 bases, with 14 bases between them. Germline V CDR1 and CDR2: DFQATT, SNEGSKA (reference sequence).

The chain is built from TRBV20-1 and TRBJ2-5; weak D call: TRBD2 (5 bases). The receptor was isolated from a woman aged 50 to 60 in a cohort sampled during active COVID-19. Material for sequencing was peripheral blood. The CDR3 bases are TGCAGTGCAAAACTAGTGCGGGCCCAGTACTTC. Encoded protein: CSAKLVRAQYF.